These T cell receptor beta chains were read from a single sample in a study of CD8+ T cells in alopecia areata. Assay used: immunoSEQ multiplex PCR; TCRdb lists only in-frame clones, some missing. The sample carries about 99,000 clones, about 60% recorded once. Source material: CD4+ T cells sorted from blood. The source is a human donor in good health. Each CDR3 is given with its conserved first and last residue. Fields, in order: V gene, clone size, J gene, D gene, CDR3 protein, CDR3 DNA. A D gene is named only where the DNA matches it firmly. Only some rows state a clone size, as once, few, many or a class for expanded clones.

v_call: TRBV10-3
clone_size: -
j_call: TRBJ1-6
d_call: -
cdr3_aa: CAIRGAGNSPLHF
cdr3_nt: TGTGCCATCAGAGGGGCTGGGAATTCACCCCTCCACTTT

v_call: TRBV29-1
clone_size: -
j_call: TRBJ1-2
d_call: -
cdr3_aa: CSVEKQGILSGYTF
cdr3_nt: TGCAGCGTGGAAAAACAGGGTATCCTATCTGGCTACACCTTC

v_call: TRBV4-2
clone_size: -
j_call: TRBJ1-1
d_call: TRBD1
cdr3_aa: CASSQLLQGDTEAFF
cdr3_nt: TGTGCCAGCAGCCAGCTCTTACAGGGGGACACTGAAGCTTTCTTT

v_call: TRBV15
clone_size: -
j_call: TRBJ1-2
d_call: -
cdr3_aa: CATSPGRGYTF
cdr3_nt: TGTGCCACCAGCCCGGGGCGGGGCTACACCTTC

v_call: TRBV29-1
clone_size: -
j_call: TRBJ1-4
d_call: -
cdr3_aa: CSVRPSTTEKLFF
cdr3_nt: TGCAGCGTTCGTCCGTCCACCACTGAAAAACTGTTTTTT

v_call: TRBV4-2
clone_size: -
j_call: TRBJ1-6
d_call: -
cdr3_aa: CASSQERNSPLHF
cdr3_nt: TGTGCCAGCAGCCAAGAGCGGAATTCACCCCTCCACTTT

v_call: TRBV6-6
clone_size: -
j_call: TRBJ1-2
d_call: TRBD1
cdr3_aa: CASSYSYRTGHGYTF
cdr3_nt: TGTGCCAGCAGTTACTCGTATAGGACAGGGCATGGCTACACCTTC

v_call: TRBV5-1
clone_size: -
j_call: TRBJ2-2
d_call: -
cdr3_aa: CASSFFAGNTGELFF
cdr3_nt: TGCGCCAGCAGCTTCTTCGCAGGGAACACCGGGGAGCTGTTTTTT

v_call: TRBV2
clone_size: -
j_call: TRBJ2-1
d_call: -
cdr3_aa: CASRRGVSSYNEQFF
cdr3_nt: TGTGCCAGCCGGCGGGGAGTTAGCTCCTACAATGAGCAGTTCTTC

v_call: TRBV29-1
clone_size: -
j_call: TRBJ1-5
d_call: TRBD1
cdr3_aa: CSRDRGFNQPQHF
cdr3_nt: TGCAGCCGTGACAGGGGGTTCAATCAGCCCCAGCATTTT

v_call: TRBV2
clone_size: -
j_call: TRBJ2-1
d_call: -
cdr3_aa: CARALGAGRGREQFF
cdr3_nt: TGTGCCAGAGCGCTTGGCGCAGGGCGCGGGCGGGAGCAGTTCTTC

v_call: TRBV7-6
clone_size: -
j_call: TRBJ2-3
d_call: -
cdr3_aa: CASSLSRGGDTQYF
cdr3_nt: TGTGCCAGCAGCTTATCCAGGGGAGGAGATACGCAGTATTTT

v_call: TRBV7-2
clone_size: -
j_call: TRBJ2-5
d_call: TRBD1
cdr3_aa: CASSYGQGETQYF
cdr3_nt: TGTGCCAGCAGCTACGGACAGGGGGAGACCCAGTACTTC

v_call: TRBV5-4
clone_size: -
j_call: TRBJ2-6
d_call: -
cdr3_aa: CASSSRQASGANVLTF
cdr3_nt: TGTGCCAGCAGCTCACGACAGGCCTCTGGGGCCAACGTCCTGACTTTC

v_call: TRBV7-3
clone_size: -
j_call: TRBJ2-1
d_call: TRBD1
cdr3_aa: CASSPQGGTGGSEQFF
cdr3_nt: TGTGCCAGCAGCCCCCAGGGCGGGACAGGGGGTTCCGAGCAGTTCTTC

v_call: TRBV7-8
clone_size: -
j_call: TRBJ2-3
d_call: -
cdr3_aa: CASSLGAGASTDTQYF
cdr3_nt: TGTGCCAGCAGCTTGGGGGCGGGGGCCAGCACAGATACGCAGTATTTT

v_call: TRBV6-5
clone_size: -
j_call: TRBJ2-5
d_call: -
cdr3_aa: CASSSGRLGSQETQYF
cdr3_nt: TGTGCCAGCAGTTCCGGCCGTCTCGGCAGCCAAGAGACCCAGTACTTC

v_call: TRBV19
clone_size: -
j_call: TRBJ2-7
d_call: TRBD1
cdr3_aa: CASSEGAPYEQYF
cdr3_nt: TGTGCCAGTAGTGAGGGGGCCCCCTACGAGCAGTACTTC

v_call: TRBV18
clone_size: -
j_call: TRBJ2-7
d_call: TRBD1
cdr3_aa: CASSPNRGSSYEQYF
cdr3_nt: TGTGCCAGCTCACCGAACAGGGGGTCCTCCTACGAGCAGTACTTC

v_call: TRBV6-5
clone_size: once
j_call: TRBJ1-1
d_call: -
cdr3_aa: CASSYSTGRANTEAFF
cdr3_nt: TGTGCCAGCAGTTACTCGACGGGACGGGCGAACACTGAAGCTTTCTTT

v_call: TRBV5-1
clone_size: -
j_call: TRBJ1-1
d_call: -
cdr3_aa: CASSPVVRTEAFF
cdr3_nt: TGCGCCAGCAGCCCCGTAGTTCGGACTGAAGCTTTCTTT

v_call: TRBV7-2
clone_size: few
j_call: TRBJ2-3
d_call: -
cdr3_aa: CASSPVTDTQYF
cdr3_nt: TGTGCCAGCAGTCCGGTAACAGATACGCAGTATTTT

v_call: TRBV25-1
clone_size: -
j_call: TRBJ2-3
d_call: -
cdr3_aa: CASSEWGQTTDTQYF
cdr3_nt: TGTGCCAGCAGTGAATGGGGCCAAACTACAGATACGCAGTATTTT

v_call: TRBV6-6
clone_size: -
j_call: TRBJ2-7
d_call: -
cdr3_aa: CASSVRVEVYEQYF
cdr3_nt: TGTGCCAGCAGTGTTAGGGTTGAGGTCTACGAGCAGTACTTC

v_call: TRBV19
clone_size: -
j_call: TRBJ2-1
d_call: -
cdr3_aa: CASNELGDNEQFF
cdr3_nt: TGTGCCAGTAACGAACTGGGGGACAATGAGCAGTTCTTC

v_call: TRBV5-6
clone_size: -
j_call: TRBJ1-1
d_call: TRBD1
cdr3_aa: CASSLYGQGGNTEAFF
cdr3_nt: TGTGCCAGCAGCTTATACGGACAGGGAGGGAACACTGAAGCTTTCTTT

v_call: TRBV7-8
clone_size: -
j_call: TRBJ2-1
d_call: -
cdr3_aa: CASSPRESSYNEQFF
cdr3_nt: TGTGCCAGCAGCCCTAGGGAAAGCTCCTACAATGAGCAGTTCTTC

v_call: TRBV4-3
clone_size: -
j_call: TRBJ1-4
d_call: -
cdr3_aa: CASSLNPKEKLFF
cdr3_nt: TGCGCCAGCAGCCTAAACCCTAAAGAAAAACTGTTTTTT

v_call: TRBV18
clone_size: -
j_call: TRBJ2-1
d_call: -
cdr3_aa: CASSPQRGYNEQFF
cdr3_nt: TGTGCCAGCTCACCACAACGAGGGTACAATGAGCAGTTCTTC

v_call: TRBV30
clone_size: few
j_call: TRBJ1-6
d_call: -
cdr3_aa: CAWSEVRTPLHF
cdr3_nt: TGTGCCTGGAGTGAGGTCCGAACACCCCTCCACTTT

v_call: TRBV20-1
clone_size: -
j_call: TRBJ2-7
d_call: -
cdr3_aa: CSASSRYEQYF
cdr3_nt: TGCAGTGCTAGCAGCCGGTACGAGCAGTACTTC

v_call: TRBV7-2
clone_size: -
j_call: TRBJ2-1
d_call: -
cdr3_aa: CASSSPRRGSYNEQFF
cdr3_nt: TGTGCCAGCAGCTCGCCTCGGAGGGGATCGTACAATGAGCAGTTCTTC

v_call: TRBV2
clone_size: -
j_call: TRBJ1-1
d_call: -
cdr3_aa: CASRPEGRGAFF
cdr3_nt: TGTGCCAGCAGGCCGGAGGGCCGGGGAGCTTTCTTT

v_call: TRBV4-2
clone_size: -
j_call: TRBJ2-3
d_call: TRBD2
cdr3_aa: CASSQDPAGGPSDTQYF
cdr3_nt: TGTGCCAGCAGCCAAGATCCAGCGGGGGGGCCGTCAGATACGCAGTATTTT

v_call: TRBV25-1
clone_size: -
j_call: TRBJ2-3
d_call: TRBD2
cdr3_aa: CASSEGRGGADTQYF
cdr3_nt: TGTGCCAGCAGTGAGGGCCGCGGGGGGGCGGATACGCAGTATTTT

v_call: TRBV30
clone_size: -
j_call: TRBJ1-2
d_call: -
cdr3_aa: CAWRPAGPAYGYTF
cdr3_nt: TGTGCCTGGAGGCCTGCGGGCCCGGCCTATGGCTACACCTTC

v_call: TRBV29-1
clone_size: -
j_call: TRBJ2-5
d_call: TRBD2
cdr3_aa: CSVEGGLAGGAETQYF
cdr3_nt: TGCAGCGTCGAGGGAGGACTAGCGGGGGGGGCAGAGACCCAGTACTTC

v_call: TRBV5-7
clone_size: -
j_call: TRBJ1-5
d_call: -
cdr3_aa: CASSLGVSNQPQHF
cdr3_nt: TGTGCCAGCAGCTTGGGAGTGAGCAATCAGCCCCAGCATTTT

v_call: TRBV20-1
clone_size: -
j_call: TRBJ1-2
d_call: -
cdr3_aa: CSATSLGYTF
cdr3_nt: TGCAGTGCGACCAGTCTTGGCTACACCTTC

v_call: TRBV29-1
clone_size: -
j_call: TRBJ2-7
d_call: -
cdr3_aa: CSEPPGSGSEQYF
cdr3_nt: TGCAGCGAGCCCCCAGGGTCTGGGTCCGAGCAGTACTTC

v_call: TRBV4-2
clone_size: -
j_call: TRBJ2-5
d_call: -
cdr3_aa: CASSQEISRERETQYF
cdr3_nt: TGTGCCAGCAGCCAAGAAATTAGCCGGGAGCGGGAGACCCAGTACTTC

v_call: TRBV2
clone_size: -
j_call: TRBJ1-5
d_call: -
cdr3_aa: CASSESRTKNQPQHF
cdr3_nt: TGTGCCAGCAGTGAATCGAGAACCAAAAATCAGCCCCAGCATTTT

v_call: TRBV7-8
clone_size: few
j_call: TRBJ2-7
d_call: TRBD2
cdr3_aa: CASSPRRTSGGYSYEQYF
cdr3_nt: TGTGCCAGCAGCCCACGCCGGACTAGCGGGGGGTACTCCTACGAGCAGTACTTC

v_call: TRBV7-2
clone_size: many
j_call: TRBJ2-4
d_call: -
cdr3_aa: CASSSALNIQYF
cdr3_nt: TGTGCCAGCAGCTCCGCTTTAAACATTCAGTACTTC

v_call: TRBV27
clone_size: -
j_call: TRBJ1-2
d_call: TRBD1
cdr3_aa: CASSRDRGKDGYTF
cdr3_nt: TGTGCCAGCAGCCGGGACAGGGGAAAGGATGGCTACACCTTC

v_call: TRBV6-5
clone_size: -
j_call: TRBJ2-7
d_call: TRBD1
cdr3_aa: CAISESMGQYEQYF
cdr3_nt: TGTGCCATCAGTGAGTCGATGGGACAGTACGAGCAGTACTTC

v_call: TRBV28
clone_size: -
j_call: TRBJ2-1
d_call: TRBD1
cdr3_aa: CASSRPGTGLDEQFF
cdr3_nt: TGTGCCAGCAGCCGTCCCGGGACAGGGTTGGATGAGCAGTTCTTC

v_call: TRBV6-1
clone_size: -
j_call: TRBJ2-3
d_call: -
cdr3_aa: CASREGAVNTQYF
cdr3_nt: TGTGCCAGCAGGGAAGGGGCGGTGAATACGCAGTATTTT

v_call: TRBV2
clone_size: -
j_call: TRBJ2-3
d_call: TRBD2
cdr3_aa: CASSEAPSGGYTQYF
cdr3_nt: TGTGCCAGCAGTGAAGCGCCTAGCGGGGGTTATACGCAGTATTTT

v_call: TRBV7-2
clone_size: few
j_call: TRBJ2-7
d_call: TRBD2
cdr3_aa: CASSFILAGGIPYEQYF
cdr3_nt: TGTGCCAGCAGCTTCATACTAGCGGGGGGGATCCCCTACGAGCAGTACTTC

v_call: TRBV5-6
clone_size: few
j_call: TRBJ2-7
d_call: TRBD2
cdr3_aa: CASGLGPPSGGGWNEQYF
cdr3_nt: TGTGCCAGCGGATTAGGCCCCCCTAGCGGGGGGGGTTGGAACGAGCAGTACTTC

v_call: TRBV2
clone_size: once
j_call: TRBJ1-6
d_call: -
cdr3_aa: CASSAGYNSPLHF
cdr3_nt: TGTGCCAGCAGTGCAGGTTATAATTCACCCCTCCACTTT

v_call: TRBV2
clone_size: -
j_call: TRBJ2-3
d_call: -
cdr3_aa: CASSRQSPTDTQYF
cdr3_nt: TGTGCCAGCAGTAGACAGTCGCCCACAGATACGCAGTATTTT

v_call: TRBV4-3
clone_size: medium-sized
j_call: TRBJ1-1
d_call: TRBD1
cdr3_aa: CASSQVDRGTEAFF
cdr3_nt: TGCGCCAGCAGCCAAGTAGACAGGGGCACTGAAGCTTTCTTT

v_call: TRBV7-9
clone_size: -
j_call: TRBJ2-7
d_call: -
cdr3_aa: CASSLGNRAGVYEQYF
cdr3_nt: TGTGCCAGCAGCTTGGGTAACAGGGCCGGGGTCTACGAGCAGTACTTC

v_call: TRBV5-1
clone_size: -
j_call: TRBJ2-3
d_call: -
cdr3_aa: CASSQDFYTDTQYF
cdr3_nt: TGCGCCAGCAGCCAGGACTTCTACACAGATACGCAGTATTTT

v_call: TRBV29-1
clone_size: -
j_call: TRBJ1-1
d_call: TRBD1
cdr3_aa: CSVESSGGRTEAFF
cdr3_nt: TGCAGCGTTGAATCCTCAGGGGGCCGGACGGAAGCTTTCTTT

v_call: TRBV5-1
clone_size: -
j_call: TRBJ2-7
d_call: TRBD1
cdr3_aa: CASKQPGQGYEQYF
cdr3_nt: TGCGCCAGCAAACAGCCGGGACAGGGATACGAGCAGTACTTC